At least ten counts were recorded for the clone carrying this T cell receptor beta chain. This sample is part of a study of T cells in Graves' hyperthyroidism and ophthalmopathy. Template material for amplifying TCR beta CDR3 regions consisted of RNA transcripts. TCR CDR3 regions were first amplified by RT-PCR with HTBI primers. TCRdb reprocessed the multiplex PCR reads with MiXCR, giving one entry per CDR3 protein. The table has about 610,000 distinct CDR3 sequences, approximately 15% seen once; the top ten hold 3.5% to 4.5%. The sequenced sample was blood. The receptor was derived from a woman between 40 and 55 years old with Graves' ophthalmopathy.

The CDR3 DNA reads as TGTGCCAGCAGCTCGCAGGGGGTGGATAATTCACCCCTCCACTTT. It encodes CASSSQGVDNSPLHF. The chain joins TRBV28 to TRBJ1-6; 7 nucleotides agree with TRBD1. The V gene's germline CDR1 is MDHEN and CDR2 SYDVKM. The CDR3 length is 15 residues. The ends lost 6 bases at V and 5 bases at J; junction bases unmatched: 7.